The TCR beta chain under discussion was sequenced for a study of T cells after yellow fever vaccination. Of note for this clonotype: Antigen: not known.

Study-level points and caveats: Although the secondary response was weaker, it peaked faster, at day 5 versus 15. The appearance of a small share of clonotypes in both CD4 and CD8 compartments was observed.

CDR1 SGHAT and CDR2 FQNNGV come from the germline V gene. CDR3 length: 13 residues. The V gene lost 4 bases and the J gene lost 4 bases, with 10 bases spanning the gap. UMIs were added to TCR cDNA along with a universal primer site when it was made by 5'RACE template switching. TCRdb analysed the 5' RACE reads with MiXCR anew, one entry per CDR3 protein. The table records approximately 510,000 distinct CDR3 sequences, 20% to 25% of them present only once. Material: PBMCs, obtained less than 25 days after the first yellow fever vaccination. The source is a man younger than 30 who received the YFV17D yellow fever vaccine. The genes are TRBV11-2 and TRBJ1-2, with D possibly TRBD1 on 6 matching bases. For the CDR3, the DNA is TGTGCCAGCAGCTCGACAGGAACCTATGGCTACACCTTC. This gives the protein CASSSTGTYGYTF.